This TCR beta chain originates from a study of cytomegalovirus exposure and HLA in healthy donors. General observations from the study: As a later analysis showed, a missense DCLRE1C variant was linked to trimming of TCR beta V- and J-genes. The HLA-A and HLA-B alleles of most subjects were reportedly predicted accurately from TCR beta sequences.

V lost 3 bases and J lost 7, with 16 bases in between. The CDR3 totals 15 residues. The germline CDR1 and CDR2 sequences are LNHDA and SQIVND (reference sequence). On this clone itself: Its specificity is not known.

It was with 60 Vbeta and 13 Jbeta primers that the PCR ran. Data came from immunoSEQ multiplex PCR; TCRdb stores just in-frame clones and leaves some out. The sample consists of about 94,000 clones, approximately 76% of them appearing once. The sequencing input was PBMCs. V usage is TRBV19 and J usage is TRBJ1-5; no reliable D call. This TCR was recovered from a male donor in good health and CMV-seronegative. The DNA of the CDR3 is TGTGCCAGTAGTATTGGGCAGACGATGTGGCAGCCCCAGCATTTT. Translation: CASSIGQTMWQPQHF. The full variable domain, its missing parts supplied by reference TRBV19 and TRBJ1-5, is DGGITQSPKYLFRKEGQNVTLSCEQNLNHDAMYWYRQDPGQGLRLIYYSQIVNDFQKGDIAEGYSVSREKKESFPLTVTSAQKNPTAFYLCASSIGQTMWQPQHFGDGTRLSIL.